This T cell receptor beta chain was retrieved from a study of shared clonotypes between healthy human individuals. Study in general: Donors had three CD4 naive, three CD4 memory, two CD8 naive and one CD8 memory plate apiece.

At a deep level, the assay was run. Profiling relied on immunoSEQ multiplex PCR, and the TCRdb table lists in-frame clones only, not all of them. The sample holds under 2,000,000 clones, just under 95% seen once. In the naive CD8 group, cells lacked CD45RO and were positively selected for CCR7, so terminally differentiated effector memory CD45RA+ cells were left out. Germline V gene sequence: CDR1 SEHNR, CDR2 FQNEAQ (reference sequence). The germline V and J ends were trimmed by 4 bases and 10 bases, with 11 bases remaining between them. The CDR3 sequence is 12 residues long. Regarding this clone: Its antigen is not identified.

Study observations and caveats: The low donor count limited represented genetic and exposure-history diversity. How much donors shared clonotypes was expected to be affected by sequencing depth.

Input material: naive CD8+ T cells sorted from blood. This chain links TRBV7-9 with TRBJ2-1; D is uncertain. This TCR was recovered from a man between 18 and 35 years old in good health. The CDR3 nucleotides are TGTGCCAGCAGCTCCCATAGTGCGGAGCAGTTCTTC. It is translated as CASSSHSAEQFF.